Listed below are T cell receptor beta chains from one sample, sequenced in a study of lymphopenia after photon versus proton radiotherapy. Sequenced by immunoSEQ multiplex PCR; TCRdb stores in-frame clones only, minus some. The sample has 150,000 to 200,000 clones, 75% to 90% seen once. The sample consisted of peripheral blood, taken from a patient treated with photon-based radiotherapy. All receptors derive from a man aged 45 to 65 with gastric cancer. The conserved cysteine and the conserved F or W are not part of the CDR3 here. Each record gives: J gene, V gene, CDR3 protein.

TRBJ2-2 | TRBV27 | ASNQGVTGELF
TRBJ1-2 | TRBV9 | ASSPQQGFPYGYT
TRBJ1-5 | TRBV28 | ASTGGNQPQH
TRBJ1-2 | TRBV30 | AWRTGGYGYT
TRBJ2-5 | TRBV5-5 | ASSLGQRKTQY
TRBJ2-1 | TRBV10-2 | ASSEVVGPISYNEQF
TRBJ1-1 | TRBV18 | ASSPRDGNTEAF
TRBJ2-7 | TRBV29-1 | SVVTGVSYEQY
TRBJ1-5 | TRBV6-5 | ASSSAGSSNQPQH
TRBJ2-1 | TRBV19 | ASSIAGGEQF
TRBJ1-4 | TRBV28 | ASRRDSSTNEKLF
TRBJ2-6 | TRBV7-3 | ASSLIGTSVSGANVLT
TRBJ2-1 | TRBV30 | AWSALRDRGYNEQF
TRBJ2-1 | TRBV7-2 | ASSSTSSYNEQF
TRBJ1-4 | TRBV5-1 | ASSLLSTNEKLF
TRBJ2-7 | TRBV5-4 | ASSLSTSGSREQY
TRBJ1-4 | TRBV5-4 | ASSLGGDNEKLF
TRBJ2-2 | TRBV5-1 | ASSPTQALMGTGELF
TRBJ1-5 | TRBV19 | ASSKGQGGQPQH
TRBJ1-5 | TRBV5-6 | ASSLRASNQPQH
TRBJ2-7 | TRBV28 | ASSSGTVTYEQY
TRBJ1-2 | TRBV12-5 | ASGLVLTGRPLGYT
TRBJ1-2 | TRBV5-5 | ASSLRGGYGYT
TRBJ2-1 | TRBV5-1 | ASSLKPGGLDEQF
TRBJ2-1 | TRBV21-1 | ASSNGTSGRASYNEQF
TRBJ2-3 | TRBV7-2 | ASSSMGSSGRASTDTQY
TRBJ1-5 | TRBV18 | ASSPTGPNQPQH
TRBJ2-7 | TRBV10-3 | AISESGGGREQY
TRBJ1-2 | TRBV6-1 | ASSRSGHNYGYT
TRBJ1-1 | TRBV7-2 | ASSLVGRGYTEAF
TRBJ2-3 | TRBV14 | ASNLWIGDTQY
TRBJ2-3 | TRBV6-4 | ASSEFIAGFVY
TRBJ2-5 | TRBV4-2 | ASFSGRRGETQY
TRBJ2-7 | TRBV5-4 | ASSSEPYEQY
TRBJ2-1 | TRBV6-4 | ASRLLGQGALDEQF
TRBJ2-3 | TRBV5-4 | ASSFTSGKDTQY
TRBJ2-7 | TRBV9 | ASSVGWSSYEQY
TRBJ1-2 | TRBV7-9 | ASSSDRIYGYT
TRBJ2-2 | TRBV11-2 | ASSTGLASGELF
TRBJ2-7 | TRBV6-4 | ASSGGTERGYSYEQY
TRBJ2-7 | TRBV28 | ALRGDSRYEQY
TRBJ1-2 | TRBV30 | AWSVEAAYGYT
TRBJ2-2 | TRBV5-6 | ASSLTTGQVTGELF
TRBJ1-1 | TRBV18 | ASSPGGETEAF
TRBJ1-1 | TRBV19 | ASNTPAEAF
TRBJ2-2 | TRBV4-3 | ASSDRGASGELF
TRBJ2-2 | TRBV5-6 | ASSPRTGGNTGELF
TRBJ1-1 | TRBV27 | ASTPGQGNTEAF
TRBJ1-2 | TRBV11-2 | ASSLYRDYGYT
TRBJ1-1 | TRBV19 | ASSISPDSEAF
TRBJ2-7 | TRBV28 | ASSLLSGGYEQY